Presented here are 8 T cell receptor beta chains from one specimen sequenced in a study of early T cells in non-severe SARS-CoV-2 infection. A single record per CDR3 protein comes from TCRdb applying MiXCR to the 5' RACE reads. This table holds roughly 58,000 distinct CDR3 sequences, about 12% found once. The sequencing sample was made of whole blood. The receptors were gathered from an adult who was a healthcare worker with PCR-confirmed SARS-CoV-2 infection or an uninfected control (not recorded which).

This clonotype has at least ten counts. The rearrangement joins TRBV19 to TRBJ2-7, with D perhaps TRBD1 or TRBD2 (5 bases each). The CDR3 consists of 15 residues. V lost 5 bases and J lost 0, with 14 bases in between. Germline loops: CDR1 LNHDA, CDR2 SQIVND (reference sequence). This CDR3 is CASSAPGRNSYEQYF. Here the CDR3 DNA reads TGTGCCAGTAGTGCTCCGGGACGGAACTCCTACGAGCAGTACTTC.

The chain carries TRBV7-2 and TRBJ1-3, with 8 positions matching TRBD1. CDR3 size: 17 residues. Losses at the gene ends were 3 bases for V and 0 bases for J; bases not matched to a gene: 7. The germline V gene encodes CDR1 SGHTA and CDR2 FQGNSA. This chain's CDR3 is CASSFWFRGLSGNTIYF. The CDR3 nucleotides are TGTGCCAGCAGCTTCTGGTTCAGGGGGCTCTCTGGAAACACCATATATTTT.

The chain employs TRBV9 and TRBJ1-1; 8 nucleotides align to TRBD1. Germline V gene sequence: CDR1 SGDLS, CDR2 YYNGEE. The V segment lost 3 bases and the J segment 1 base; nucleotides outside the gene matches: 5. This CDR3 has 15 amino acids. Here the CDR3 reads CASSGGTGGNTEAFF. The CDR3 DNA reads as TGTGCCAGCAGCGGAGGGACAGGCGGGAACACTGAAGCTTTCTTT. Full variable domain (outside the CDR3, taken from reference TRBV9 and TRBJ1-1): DSGVTQTPKHLITATGQRVTLRCSPRSGDLSVYWYQQSLDQGLQFLIQYYNGEERAKGNILERFSAQQFPDLHSELNLSSLELGDSALYFCASSGGTGGNTEAFFGQGTRLTVV.

The chain combines TRBV13 with TRBJ1-1, with no clear D. The CDR3 totals 13 residues. V gave up 5 bases and J gave up 1 base, with 8 bases separating them. CDR1 is PRHDT and CDR2 is FYEKMQ in the germline V gene (reference sequence). The CDR3 loop reads CASSQRTNTEAFF. In DNA, the CDR3 is TGTGCCAGCAGCCAACGGACGAACACTGAAGCTTTCTTT.

The chain has TRBV7-9 and TRBJ2-5; unclear D gene. The V end lost 7 bases, the J end lost 4 bases, and 7 bases lay between the germline ends. The germline gives CDR1 SEHNR, CDR2 FQNEAQ (reference sequence). CDR3 size: 11 residues. CDR3 region: CASTPLETQYF. The CDR3 DNA is TGTGCCAGCACCCCCCTAGAGACCCAGTACTTC.

The rearrangement links TRBV7-6 to TRBJ1-1, with a possible D match to TRBD1 (5 bases). Germline CDR1 is SGHVS and CDR2 is FNYEAQ. The CDR3 is made up of 14 amino acids. Between the trimmed V and J ends, which lost 4 bases and 4 bases, there was a span of 13 bases. The DNA for the CDR3 is TGTGCCAGCAGCTCTGGACGAAGGGGCACTGAAGCTTTCTTT. It specifies CASSSGRRGTEAFF.

Many counts were recorded for this clonotype. The chain joins TRBV20-1 to TRBJ2-3; either TRBD1 or TRBD2 may fit D (5 bases each). This CDR3 contains 14 residues. CDR1 and CDR2 (germline): DFQATT, SNEGSKA (reference sequence). V lost 3 bases and J 4 bases, leaving 14 bases between the germline ends. The CDR3 loop is CSARGRVESDTQYF. CDR3 coding DNA: TGCAGTGCTAGGGGGCGGGTGGAGTCAGATACGCAGTATTTT.

The V call is TRBV27, the J call TRBJ2-6; D possibly uses TRBD1 or TRBD2 (7 bases each). The CDR3 contains 17 residues. V lost 4 bases to trimming and J lost 6 bases, with 19 bases between them. Germline values: CDR1 MNHEY, CDR2 SMNVEV (reference sequence). In DNA, the CDR3 is TGTGCCAGCAGTTCAGGGGGGGGACCCTCTACGGCCAACGTCCTGACTTTC. Protein sequence: CASSSGGGPSTANVLTF.